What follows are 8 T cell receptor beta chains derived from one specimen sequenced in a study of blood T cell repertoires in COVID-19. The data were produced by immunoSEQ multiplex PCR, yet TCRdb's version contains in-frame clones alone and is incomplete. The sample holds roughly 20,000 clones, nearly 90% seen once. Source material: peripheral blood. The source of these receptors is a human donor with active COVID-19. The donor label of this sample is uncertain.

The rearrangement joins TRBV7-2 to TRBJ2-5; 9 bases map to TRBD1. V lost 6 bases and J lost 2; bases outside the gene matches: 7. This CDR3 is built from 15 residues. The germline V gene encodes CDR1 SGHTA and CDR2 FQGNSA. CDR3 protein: CASRRDRAGQETQYF. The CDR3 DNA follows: TGTGCCAGCAGACGGGACAGGGCTGGGCAAGAGACCCAGTACTTC.

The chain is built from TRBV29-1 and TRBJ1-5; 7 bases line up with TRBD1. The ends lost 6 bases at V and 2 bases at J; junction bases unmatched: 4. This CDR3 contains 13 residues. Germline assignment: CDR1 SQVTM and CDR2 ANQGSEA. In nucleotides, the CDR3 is TGCAGCGTCGGAACAGGGGGCAATCAGCCCCAGCATTTT. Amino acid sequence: CSVGTGGNQPQHF.

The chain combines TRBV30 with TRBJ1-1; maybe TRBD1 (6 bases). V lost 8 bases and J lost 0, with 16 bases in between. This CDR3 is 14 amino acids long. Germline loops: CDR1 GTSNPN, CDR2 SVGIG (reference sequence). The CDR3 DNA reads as TGTGCCGGCTCCGTGGGGGGGCTGAACACTGAAGCTTTCTTT. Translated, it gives CAGSVGGLNTEAFF. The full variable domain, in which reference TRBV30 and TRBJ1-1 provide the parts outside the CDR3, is SQTIHQWPATLVQPVGSPLSLECTVEGTSNPNLYWYRQAAGRGLQLLFYSVGIGQISSEVPQNLSASRPQDRQFILSSKKLLLSDSGFYLCAGSVGGLNTEAFFGQGTRLTVV.

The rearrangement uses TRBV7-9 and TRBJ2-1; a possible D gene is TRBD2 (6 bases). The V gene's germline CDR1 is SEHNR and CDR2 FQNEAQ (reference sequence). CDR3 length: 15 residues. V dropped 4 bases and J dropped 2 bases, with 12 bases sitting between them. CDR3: CASSSGVSPYNEQFF. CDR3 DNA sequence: TGTGCCAGCAGCTCGGGAGTAAGCCCCTACAATGAGCAGTTCTTC.

The CDR3 DNA follows: TGTGCCAGCAGCCCGCGTCAGATACAGGGGGCAGATACGCAGTATTTT. It is translated as CASSPRQIQGADTQYF. The chain is built from TRBV5-5 and TRBJ2-3; 8 bases are a match to TRBD1. From germline, CDR1 is SGHKS and CDR2 YYEKEE (reference sequence). This CDR3 contains 16 residues. Trimming removed 4 bases from V and 4 bases from J; junction bases left unmatched: 11.

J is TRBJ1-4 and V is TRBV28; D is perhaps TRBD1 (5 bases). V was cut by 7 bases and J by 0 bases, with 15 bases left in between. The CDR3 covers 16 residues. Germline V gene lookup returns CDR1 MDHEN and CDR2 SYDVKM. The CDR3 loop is CASTVGGVATNEKLFF. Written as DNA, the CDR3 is TGTGCCAGCACCGTGGGGGGGGTTGCAACTAATGAAAAACTGTTTTTT.

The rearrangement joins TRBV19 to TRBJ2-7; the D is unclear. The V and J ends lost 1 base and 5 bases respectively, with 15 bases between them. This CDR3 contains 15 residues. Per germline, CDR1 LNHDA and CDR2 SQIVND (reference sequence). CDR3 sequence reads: CASSIASRVVHEQYF. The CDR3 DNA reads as TGTGCCAGTAGTATAGCGTCTCGGGTCGTCCACGAGCAGTACTTC.

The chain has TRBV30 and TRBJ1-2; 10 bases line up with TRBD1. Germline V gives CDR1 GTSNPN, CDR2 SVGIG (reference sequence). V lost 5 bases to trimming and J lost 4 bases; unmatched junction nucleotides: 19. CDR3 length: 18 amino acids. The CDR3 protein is CAWGRSSSGTGAFYGYTF. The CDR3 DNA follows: TGTGCCTGGGGCAGGTCATCGTCCGGGACAGGGGCATTCTATGGCTACACCTTC.